Below, 14 T cell receptor beta chains from the same sample are listed, as sequenced in a study of cytomegalovirus exposure and HLA in healthy donors. Data came from immunoSEQ multiplex PCR; TCRdb stores just in-frame clones and leaves some out. The sample records approximately 120,000 clones, more than 95% being singletons. The specimen sequenced was PBMCs. These receptors all stem from a man aged 18 to 29 in good health and CMV-seronegative.

The rearrangement joins TRBV4-1 to TRBJ2-1; TRBD1 aligns across 8 bases. After removal of 4 bases from V and 10 bases from J, the junction contained 12 bases not matched to a gene. CDR3 length equals 15 residues. Looked up from germline, CDR1 is MGHRA and CDR2 is YSYEKL. The CDR3 protein is CASSLGDRFSLEQFF. In DNA, the CDR3 is TGCGCCAGCAGCCTAGGGGACAGGTTCTCCTTGGAGCAGTTCTTC.

The chain couples TRBV5-4 to TRBJ2-3; TRBD2 might be the D (5 bases). The germline CDR1 and CDR2 sequences are SGHNT and YYREEE (reference sequence). Trimming took off 0 bases at V and 4 bases at J, with 15 bases between the two ends. This CDR3 has 16 amino acids. The CDR3 reads CASSLGGGSRADTQYF. The CDR3 DNA reads TGTGCCAGCAGCTTGGGAGGTGGGAGTCGGGCAGATACGCAGTATTTT.

CDR3 sequence (DNA): TGTGCCAGCAGAGAGGTACCCCAAAACATTCAGTACTTC. Protein product: CASREVPQNIQYF. The V call is TRBV28, the J call TRBJ2-4; no clear D. The CDR3 extends over 13 amino acids. In germline, CDR1 is MDHEN, CDR2 SYDVKM. V lost 6 bases, J lost 5 bases, and 11 bases lay in between. Complete variable domain (other parts from reference TRBV28 and TRBJ2-4): DVKVTQSSRYLVKRTGEKVFLECVQDMDHENMFWYRQDPGLGLRLIYFSYDVKMKEKGDIPEGYSVSREKKERFSLILESASTNQTSMYLCASREVPQNIQYFGAGTRLSVL.

The V call is TRBV30, the J call TRBJ2-1; 8 bases are a match to TRBD1. There are 15 residues in the CDR3. CDR1 and CDR2 (germline): GTSNPN, SVGIG (reference sequence). The V gene end was trimmed by 6 bases and the J gene end by 14 bases; junction bases not matched to a gene: 21. The CDR3 loop is CACSGTGGRVSIEFF. CDR3 in DNA: TGTGCCTGTTCGGGAACAGGGGGAAGAGTTTCGATTGAGTTCTTC.

The chain couples TRBV30 to TRBJ1-1; D remains ambiguous. Germline V lookup: CDR1 GTSNPN, CDR2 SVGIG (reference sequence). Between the trimmed V and J ends, which lost 1 base and 5 bases, there was a span of 8 bases. The CDR3 is 12 residues long. The CDR3 loop reads CAWSGWQTEAFF. CDR3 DNA: TGTGCCTGGAGTGGGTGGCAGACTGAAGCTTTCTTT.

The chain links TRBV7-6 to TRBJ2-3; no definite D call. The CDR3 covers 12 residues. Trimming cost V 5 bases and J 5 bases, with 8 bases left between them. Germline V gene sequence: CDR1 SGHVS, CDR2 FNYEAQ. This CDR3 reads CASSPSGDTQYF. Written as DNA, the CDR3 is TGTGCCAGCAGCCCTTCGGGAGATACGCAGTATTTT.

This clone was recorded a few times. The chain carries TRBV2 and TRBJ2-7; TRBD2 aligns across 9 bases. This CDR3 is built from 17 residues. CDR1 and CDR2 from the germline V gene are SNHLY and FYNNEI. Trimming cost V 8 bases and J 3 bases; bases outside gene matches: 17. CDR3 in DNA: TGTGCCAGCCTAGAACGGCTAGCGGGAAGGCTGGGCTACGAGCAGTACTTC. This sequence encodes CASLERLAGRLGYEQYF.

This clone was picked up one time. The gene calls are TRBV18 and TRBJ1-4, with a tentative D call TRBD1 (5 bases). The CDR3 is made up of 15 amino acids. Per the germline V gene, CDR1 is KGHSH and CDR2 is LQKENI. The ends were cut back, 2 bases at V and 7 bases at J, with 14 bases in the middle. CDR3 bases: TGTGCCAGCTCACCAAGGGGACCCGGGGGTGAAAAACTGTTTTTT. Protein: CASSPRGPGGEKLFF.

The V gene is TRBV9, the J gene TRBJ2-7; 9 nucleotides match TRBD2. CDR3 length equals 12 residues. Germline V lookup: CDR1 SGDLS, CDR2 YYNGEE. The trim removed 4 bases at V and 10 bases at J, leaving 6 bases unmatched. The CDR3 sequence: CASSSGGGDQYF. The CDR3 DNA reads as TGTGCCAGCAGCTCCGGCGGGGGGGATCAGTACTTC.

This clone was picked up one time. The rearrangement uses TRBV6-1 and TRBJ2-6; D is uncertain. Deletions cut 0 bases from V and 0 bases from J, with 3 bases between. CDR1 and CDR2 from the germline V gene are MNHNS and SASEGT. This CDR3 is built from 15 residues. The CDR3 protein is CASSEASSGANVLTF. DNA for the CDR3: TGTGCCAGCAGTGAAGCTAGCTCTGGGGCCAACGTCCTGACTTTC.

The V gene is TRBV11-3, the J gene TRBJ2-3, with 9 bases fitting TRBD2. This CDR3 has 17 amino acids. Germline V gene lookup returns CDR1 SGHNT and CDR2 YENEEA. Germline trimming cut 2 bases from V and 7 bases from J; bases unmatched to any gene: 13. CDR3 residues: CASSLFSGTSPWNTQYF. The CDR3 bases are TGTGCCAGCAGCTTATTTTCTGGGACTAGCCCATGGAATACGCAGTATTTT.

The chain combines TRBV11-2 with TRBJ2-3; 9 nucleotides align to TRBD2. V was clipped by 5 bases and J by 2 bases; unmatched bases: 8. The length of the CDR3 is 16 residues. Germline V gene lookup returns CDR1 SGHAT and CDR2 FQNNGV. Here the CDR3 reads CASSLRGGRATDTQYF. CDR3 nucleotide sequence: TGTGCCAGCAGCCTGCGGGGCGGGAGGGCCACAGATACGCAGTATTTT.

This chain links TRBV19 with TRBJ2-1; 13 bases are a match to TRBD2. Germline trimming cut 7 bases from V and 1 base from J; bases unmatched to any gene: 16. CDR1 and CDR2 from the germline V gene are LNHDA and SQIVND (reference sequence). CDR3 length: 20 amino acids. The CDR3 DNA sequence: TGTGCCAGTACCCCAAAAGGGACTAGCGGGAAAATGAGGTCCTACAATGAGCAGTTCTTC. Its translation is CASTPKGTSGKMRSYNEQFF.

CDR3 in amino acids: CATEGQSYGYTF. As DNA, the CDR3 is TGTGCCACCGAGGGACAGAGCTATGGCTACACCTTC. This rearrangement joins TRBV19 to TRBJ1-2, with TRBD1 matching 7 bases. With 10 bases clipped from V and 4 bases from J, the junction kept 6 bases outside the gene matches. CDR1 LNHDA and CDR2 SQIVND come from the germline V gene (reference sequence). CDR3 length: 12 amino acids.